One sample yielded the 29 T cell receptor beta chains listed below, sequenced in a study of response to subunit inactivated influenza vaccine. TCRdb re-called the RT-PCR reads through MiXCR, storing one row per CDR3 protein. This table has 700,000 to 900,000 distinct CDR3 sequences, 20% to 25% appearing once. Sequenced material: PBMCs from blood, taken 5 days after vaccination. The source is a man aged 45-60 years who received an inactivated influenza vaccine.

At least ten counts were recorded for this clonotype. This rearrangement joins TRBV20-1 to TRBJ1-1; D remains unclear. The CDR3 has 14 amino acids. V lost 0 bases, J lost 1 base, and 9 bases lay in between. CDR1 is DFQATT and CDR2 is SNEGSKA in the germline V gene (reference sequence). The CDR3 DNA is TGCAGTGCTAGAGACCGCACCAAGAACACTGAAGCTTTCTTT. It encodes CSARDRTKNTEAFF.

The V and J genes are TRBV6-5 and TRBJ2-1; no definite D call. V was cut by 0 bases and J by 7 bases, with 16 bases left in between. The germline V gene encodes CDR1 MNHEY and CDR2 SVGAGI. CDR3 length equals 16 residues. CDR3 in amino acids: CASSYSTRPLKNEQFF. The CDR3 DNA reads TGTGCCAGCAGTTACTCGACCAGACCCCTCAAGAATGAGCAGTTCTTC.

The CDR3 DNA is TGTGCCAGCAGCTTAGGAGGGACACTCCAAGAGACCCAGTACTTC. It translates to CASSLGGTLQETQYF. This chain connects TRBV7-7 to TRBJ2-5, with D tentatively TRBD1 (6 bases). The V gene's germline CDR1 is SSHAT and CDR2 FNYEAQ (reference sequence). The CDR3 loop spans 15 amino acids. Trimming removed 1 base from V and 1 base from J, with 10 bases in between.

The chain combines TRBV10-3 with TRBJ1-2; a weak D match, TRBD1 (6 bases). With 4 bases removed from V and 4 bases from J, the gap between germline ends came to 10 bases. Germline V CDR1 and CDR2: ENHRY, SYGVKD. CDR3 length equals 13 residues. The CDR3 coding sequence is TGTGCCATCAGTGGGCTACAGGGCTATGGCTACACCTTC. This sequence encodes CAISGLQGYGYTF.

The genes are TRBV10-2 and TRBJ1-1, with 9 nucleotides matching TRBD1. This CDR3 has 17 amino acids. V lost 0 bases, J lost 0 bases, and 5 bases stayed unmatched. CDR1 and CDR2 from the germline V gene are WSHSY and SAAADI. The CDR3 protein is CASSESRTGALNTEAFF. CDR3 bases: TGCGCCAGCAGTGAGTCGAGGACAGGGGCCCTGAACACTGAAGCTTTCTTT.

The chain is built from TRBV28 and TRBJ2-1; 8 bases match TRBD2. With 8 bases clipped from V and 5 bases from J, the junction kept 11 bases outside the gene matches. Germline V lookup: CDR1 MDHEN, CDR2 SYDVKM. The CDR3 consists of 15 residues. The CDR3 loop reads CASANLAGSDNEQFF. The CDR3 coding sequence is TGTGCCAGCGCAAATTTAGCGGGATCAGACAATGAGCAGTTCTTC.

In this sample, this clonotype turned up a few times. The V gene is TRBV10-3, the J gene TRBJ2-2; D is perhaps TRBD2 (5 bases). The CDR3 consists of 13 residues. The germline V gene encodes CDR1 ENHRY and CDR2 SYGVKD. Trimming cost V 7 bases and J 7 bases, with 13 bases left between them. The CDR3 DNA follows: TGTGCCATCACCCACGGGAAGGACGGGGAGCTGTTTTTT. Its protein product is CAITHGKDGELFF.

This clonotype has only a few counts. The chain employs TRBV12-3 or TRBV12-4 and TRBJ1-3; 7 bases align to TRBD1. The CDR3 has 16 residues. With 5 bases clipped from V and 0 bases from J, the junction kept 7 bases outside the gene matches. CDR3 nucleotides: TGTGCCAGCAGTCCTGGACAGGCTTCCTCTGGAAACACCATATATTTT. Translated, it gives CASSPGQASSGNTIYF.

This chain uses TRBV20-1 with TRBJ2-7, with D tentatively TRBD1 (5 bases). This CDR3 region has 14 residues. Germline assignment: CDR1 DFQATT and CDR2 SNEGSKA (reference sequence). The V end was cut by 0 bases, the J end by 2 bases, with 11 bases between. CDR3: CSARDLTGTYEQYF. CDR3 nucleotides: TGCAGTGCTAGAGATCTTACAGGTACCTACGAGCAGTACTTC.

V is TRBV30 and J is TRBJ2-7, with D maybe TRBD2 (6 bases). The CDR3 is 13 amino acids. V lost 2 bases and J lost 2, with 10 bases in between. Germline V gene lookup returns CDR1 GTSNPN and CDR2 SVGIG (reference sequence). This CDR3 reads CAWSLGGPYEQYF. The CDR3 DNA reads TGTGCCTGGAGTCTCGGGGGTCCCTACGAGCAGTACTTC.

This clonotype has a handful of counts. This chain connects TRBV6-1 to TRBJ2-2; D is unclear. The germline gives CDR1 MNHNS, CDR2 SASEGT. The V gene lost 7 bases and the J gene lost 2 bases, with 11 bases spanning the gap. The CDR3 is made up of 14 amino acids. The chain's CDR3 is CASTETRNTGELFF. In nucleotides, the CDR3 is TGTGCCAGCACCGAAACTCGAAACACCGGGGAGCTGTTTTTT.

This clonotype occurred a few times. The J gene is TRBJ2-7, the V gene TRBV5-6; D uncertain. Germline assignment: CDR1 SGHDT and CDR2 YYEEEE. V lost 7 bases and J lost 3, with 17 bases in between. The CDR3 length is 14 residues. The CDR3 here is CASAGGVIYYEQYF. CDR3 coding DNA: TGTGCCAGCGCCGGCGGTGTGATATACTACGAGCAGTACTTC.

The table lists this clonotype with many counts. The chain uses TRBV12-3 or TRBV12-4 and TRBJ1-1; D gene uncertain. This CDR3 is 14 amino acids long. V was cut by 7 bases and J by 1 base, with 13 bases left in between. This CDR3 reads CASNTPPQNTEAFF. The CDR3 DNA reads as TGTGCCAGCAACACACCCCCACAGAACACTGAAGCTTTCTTT.

This clonotype was observed a handful of times. The chain is built from TRBV5-6 and TRBJ1-5; 9 positions match TRBD1. With V trimmed by 2 bases and J by 4 bases, 4 bases remained unmatched. Germline V lookup: CDR1 SGHDT, CDR2 YYEEEE. The CDR3 runs to 15 residues. The CDR3 DNA sequence: TGTGCCAGCAGCTTACAGGGGGCGAAGAATCAGCCCCAGCATTTT. Translating it yields CASSLQGAKNQPQHF.

This clonotype was counted a few times. At one end the junction does not follow the germline gene, possibly because of a read error. The V call is TRBV20-1, the J call TRBJ2-5, with a tentative D call TRBD2 (5 bases). Germline CDR1 and CDR2: DFQATT and SNEGSKA (reference sequence). CDR3 length equals 14 residues. In DNA form, the CDR3 reads TGCAGTGCCAGAGGGTCTTCGGAGGCAGAGACCCAGTACTTC. It is translated as CSARGSSEAETQYF.

This clonotype occurred a few times. This rearrangement joins TRBV5-1 to TRBJ2-2; no clear D. V was clipped by 4 bases and J by 0 bases, with 10 bases between them. The CDR3 runs 15 residues. Germline lookup yields CDR1 SGHRS and CDR2 YFSETQ. CDR3 DNA: TGCGCCAGCAGCGACGGGTTCGCGAACACCGGGGAGCTGTTTTTT. This gives the protein CASSDGFANTGELFF.

CDR3 region: CASSVTAQYF. CDR3 nucleotide sequence: TGTGCCAGCAGCGTGACCGCCCAGTATTTT. This chain joins TRBV7-2 and TRBJ2-3, with D unclear. The CDR3 is 10 amino acids. The germline V gene has CDR1 SGHTA and CDR2 FQGNSA. The V and J ends lost 5 bases and 12 bases respectively, with 9 bases between them.

The CDR3 DNA is TGTGCCAGCAGCTTAGGGGGGGACCCCACCGGGGAGCTGTTTTTT. Translated, it gives CASSLGGDPTGELFF. The V gene is TRBV7-6, the J gene TRBJ2-2, with TRBD2 as a possible D gene (6 bases). In germline, CDR1 is SGHVS, CDR2 FNYEAQ. CDR3 size: 15 residues. Trimming took off 1 base at V and 4 bases at J, with 10 bases between the two ends.

The DNA for the CDR3 is TGTGCCAGCAGTTACGGGGGACAGTCCTACGAGCAGTACTTC. This translates into CASSYGGQSYEQYF. V is TRBV6-2 or TRBV6-3 and J is TRBJ2-7; 7 positions match TRBD1. CDR1 MNHEY and CDR2 SVGEGT come from the germline V gene. The CDR3 consists of 14 residues. V trimming: 2 bases; J trimming: 1 base; junction bases outside the gene matches: 2.

This clonotype was seen ten or more times. The chain combines TRBV5-1 with TRBJ2-3, with a possible D match to TRBD2 (5 bases). CDR3 length: 13 residues. Germline CDR1 and CDR2: SGHRS and YFSETQ. V was clipped by 0 bases and J by 6 bases, with 8 bases between them. The CDR3 DNA sequence: TGCGCCAGCAGCTTGGTTGGGGAGGATACGCAGTATTTT. Amino acid sequence: CASSLVGEDTQYF.

The chain links TRBV20-1 to TRBJ2-5, with a possible D match to TRBD1 (6 bases). This CDR3 has 13 residues. Germline CDR1 is DFQATT and CDR2 is SNEGSKA (reference sequence). Trimming removed 5 bases from V and 10 bases from J, with 20 bases in between. The CDR3 nucleotides read TGCAGTGCTGCACACAGGGCCGAGGGTGTCCAGTACTTC. Translating gives CSAAHRAEGVQYF.

The chain is built from TRBV9 and TRBJ2-1, with 8 bases fitting TRBD2. The CDR3 covers 14 residues. V trimming: 3 bases; J trimming: 8 bases; junction bases outside the gene matches: 7. The V gene's germline CDR1 is SGDLS and CDR2 YYNGEE. This chain's CDR3 is CASSASGGVDEQFF. Here the CDR3 DNA reads TGTGCCAGCAGCGCCTCCGGGGGGGTCGATGAGCAGTTCTTC.

This clonotype was seen a few times. The J gene is TRBJ2-1, the V gene TRBV25-1; D not certain. The V gene lost 2 bases and the J gene lost 1 base, with 9 bases spanning the gap. The CDR3 is made up of 15 amino acids. Germline V gene sequence: CDR1 MGHDK, CDR2 SYGVNS. CDR3 sequence: CASSERARSYNEQFF. CDR3 bases: TGTGCCAGCAGTGAAAGGGCCCGGTCCTACAATGAGCAGTTCTTC.

This chain uses TRBV20-1 with TRBJ2-7, with TRBD2 identical over 7 bases. CDR3 size: 15 residues. The J segment lost 1 base and the V segment lost 5 bases, leaving 11 bases of the junction unmatched. Germline V gene sequence: CDR1 DFQATT, CDR2 SNEGSKA (reference sequence). CDR3 nucleotides: TGCAGTGCTCCCGGTGGGCCTAGCGGTTCCTACGAGCAGTACTTC. It specifies CSAPGGPSGSYEQYF.

This clonotype has just a few counts. The chain uses TRBV12-3 or TRBV12-4 and TRBJ1-1; D is unclear. CDR3 length: 12 amino acids. Deletions cut 7 bases from V and 6 bases from J, with 12 bases between. This chain's CDR3 is CASIPQEAEAFF. The CDR3 DNA is TGTGCCAGCATCCCCCAGGAGGCTGAAGCTTTCTTT.

This clonotype occurred a few times. The rearrangement joins TRBV7-8 to TRBJ2-5, with D unresolved. Looked up from germline, CDR1 is SGHVS and CDR2 is FQNEAQ. Deletions cut 2 bases from V and 1 base from J, with 8 bases between. The CDR3 has 14 amino acids. CDR3 protein: CASSLQRFQETQYF. CDR3 nucleotides: TGTGCCAGCAGCTTACAGCGATTCCAAGAGACCCAGTACTTC.

This clonotype came up many times. V is TRBV4-2 and J is TRBJ2-1; D is possibly TRBD1 or TRBD2 (6 bases each). CDR3 length equals 13 residues. The germline V gene has CDR1 LGHNA and CDR2 YNFKEQ. The V and J ends lost 0 bases and 9 bases respectively, with 9 bases between them. CDR3 sequence reads: CASSQDGGLEQFF. The CDR3 DNA is TGTGCCAGCAGCCAAGATGGGGGGCTTGAGCAGTTCTTC.

This clonotype was recorded a few times. The rearrangement joins TRBV10-3 to TRBJ1-5; perhaps TRBD1 as D (6 bases). This CDR3 region has 16 residues. Trimming removed 0 bases at V and 1 base at J, with 10 bases between. Germline values: CDR1 ENHRY, CDR2 SYGVKD. The CDR3 bases are TGTGCCATCAGTGAGTCGTACGGGGGCAGCAATCAGCCCCAGCATTTT. It encodes CAISESYGGSNQPQHF.

This sequence joins TRBV6-2 or TRBV6-3 and TRBJ2-2; D unresolved. Trimming stripped 2 bases from V and 5 bases from J, with 9 bases between. CDR3 size: 14 residues. The germline V gene encodes CDR1 MNHEY and CDR2 SVGEGT. In DNA form, the CDR3 reads TGTGCCAGCAGTTACCTCCTAGGAACCGGGGAGCTGTTTTTT. Its protein is CASSYLLGTGELFF.